The 18 T cell receptor beta chains presented below share a single source sample, sequenced in a study of OX40 agonist ivuxolimab in advanced cancers. Profiled with immunoSEQ multiplex PCR; TCRdb holds only in-frame clones, not every one. The sample lists about 36,000 clones, just under 75% occurring once. The sample was CD4+ or CD8+ T cells sorted from blood, taken in a trial of the OX40 agonist ivuxolimab. The receptors come from an adult with an advanced solid tumor such as melanoma, head and neck, liver or kidney cancer.

This chain links TRBV7-6 with TRBJ1-1; maybe TRBD1 (5 bases). The ends were cut back, 5 bases at V and 6 bases at J, with 10 bases in the middle. CDR1 is SGHVS and CDR2 is FNYEAQ in the germline V gene. This CDR3 has 12 residues. The CDR3 region is CASSQWGAEAFF. For the CDR3, the DNA is TGTGCCAGCAGCCAGTGGGGGGCTGAAGCTTTCTTT.

The V gene is TRBV6-6, the J gene TRBJ1-1; 7 nucleotides align to TRBD1. Looked up from germline, CDR1 is MNHNY and CDR2 is SVGAGI (reference sequence). J lost 5 bases, V lost 2 bases, and 5 bases had no gene match. The CDR3 length is 14 residues. Here the CDR3 DNA reads TGTGCCAGCAGTTACCCACAGGGGCGGACTGAAGCTTTCTTT. Residues: CASSYPQGRTEAFF.

The chain employs TRBV6-1 and TRBJ2-1, with D possibly TRBD2 on 6 matching bases. V was clipped by 4 bases and J by 4 bases, with 14 bases between them. CDR1 and CDR2 from the germline V gene are MNHNS and SASEGT. CDR3 size: 15 residues. This chain's CDR3 is CASSGGTAVYNEQFF. The CDR3 DNA reads TGTGCCAGCAGTGGCGGGACTGCTGTATACAATGAGCAGTTCTTC.

The gene calls are TRBV4-1 and TRBJ1-4; 8 bases match TRBD1. The CDR3 spans 16 residues. Unmatched junction bases numbered 5, after V lost 0 bases and J lost 5 bases. The V gene's germline CDR1 is MGHRA and CDR2 YSYEKL. CDR3 nucleotides: TGCGCCAGCAGCCAAGATCGGGACAGGTTCAATGAAAAACTGTTTTTT. This translates into CASSQDRDRFNEKLFF.

In this sample, this clone turned up a few times. The chain links TRBV9 to TRBJ2-5; TRBD2 matches 11 bases. CDR1 is SGDLS and CDR2 is YYNGEE in the germline V gene. This CDR3 has 16 residues. Germline trimming cut 3 bases from V and 4 bases from J; bases unmatched to any gene: 8. The DNA of the CDR3 is TGTGCCAGCAGCGGGGTAGCGGGGGGGCCCTCAGAGACCCAGTACTTC. Its protein is CASSGVAGGPSETQYF.

This clone was seen more than once but under ten times. This chain uses TRBV19 with TRBJ1-5, with 7 bases that match TRBD1. The V segment lost 5 bases and the J segment 2 bases; nucleotides outside the gene matches: 15. CDR1 is LNHDA and CDR2 is SQIVND in the germline V gene (reference sequence). This CDR3 has 18 residues. The CDR3 region has the DNA TGTGCCAGTAGTTCCCGGGGGAGGGGGCGAAATGGCAATCAGCCCCAGCATTTT. Translation: CASSSRGRGRNGNQPQHF.

V gene TRBV5-4 combines with J gene TRBJ1-2, with TRBD1 matching 7 bases. Germline trimming cut 1 base from V and 4 bases from J; bases unmatched to any gene: 10. Germline assignment: CDR1 SGHNT and CDR2 YYREEE (reference sequence). The CDR3 runs to 16 residues. CDR3 bases: TGTGCCAGCAGCTTGCCCCTTAGACAGGGCGGCTATGGCTACACCTTC. This gives the protein CASSLPLRQGGYGYTF.

The chain couples TRBV25-1 to TRBJ2-1; TRBD2 agrees at 8 bases. CDR1 is MGHDK and CDR2 is SYGVNS in the germline V gene. After removal of 7 bases from V and 0 bases from J, the junction contained 8 bases not matched to a gene. This CDR3 spans 16 amino acids. CDR3 loop: CASTNPGTSSYNEQFF. The CDR3 bases are TGTGCCAGCACTAATCCCGGGACTAGCTCCTACAATGAGCAGTTCTTC.

The chain recombines TRBV21-1 with TRBJ1-2. TRBV21-1 is deemed a pseudogene. The CDR3 extends over 14 amino acids. CDR3 nucleotides: TGTGCCAGCAGCTTAACTCCCCGAGAAGGTGGCTACACCTTC. It specifies CASSLTPREGGYTF.

V usage is TRBV30 and J usage is TRBJ1-3; unclear D gene. Trimming shortened V by 3 bases and J by 4 bases, and 22 bases separated the two germline ends. The germline V gene has CDR1 GTSNPN and CDR2 SVGIG (reference sequence). There are 17 residues in the CDR3. The CDR3 DNA follows: TGTGCCTGGAGCCCCCTTTCCGGGCCCAAGCGGGGAAACACCATATATTTT. It translates to CAWSPLSGPKRGNTIYF.

The chain links TRBV19 to TRBJ1-4, with a possible D match to TRBD1 (5 bases). Per the germline V gene, CDR1 is LNHDA and CDR2 is SQIVND (reference sequence). Between the trimmed V and J ends, which lost 2 bases and 8 bases, there was a span of 15 bases. CDR3 length equals 15 residues. This CDR3 is CASSIPSGKGEKLFF. CDR3 sequence (DNA): TGTGCCAGTAGTATACCGTCAGGGAAGGGGGAAAAACTGTTTTTT.

V gene TRBV11-2 combines with J gene TRBJ2-6; D is ambiguous. Germline V gene sequence: CDR1 SGHAT, CDR2 FQNNGV. V was cut by 1 base and J by 2 bases, with 0 bases left in between. The CDR3 runs to 13 residues. CDR3 protein: CASSLAGANVLTF. DNA for the CDR3: TGTGCCAGCAGCTTAGCTGGGGCCAACGTCCTGACTTTC.

The J gene is TRBJ1-1, the V gene TRBV6-1, with D perhaps TRBD1 (6 bases). The germline CDR1 and CDR2 sequences are MNHNS and SASEGT. Trimming removed 3 bases at V and 1 base at J, with 12 bases between. There are 15 residues in the CDR3. CDR3 in amino acids: CASSDRGAWNTEAFF. CDR3 nucleotide sequence: TGTGCCAGCAGTGACAGGGGCGCTTGGAACACTGAAGCTTTCTTT.

The V call is TRBV27, the J call TRBJ2-1; TRBD1 aligns across 9 bases. Trimming took 1 base from V and 7 from J; bases not matched to a gene: 14. CDR1 is MNHEY and CDR2 is SMNVEV in the germline V gene (reference sequence). The CDR3 totals 18 residues. CDR3: CASSLYPPQGATGNEQFF. The CDR3 DNA follows: TGTGCCAGCAGTTTATACCCCCCACAGGGGGCGACAGGAAATGAGCAGTTCTTC.

This clone was seen a handful of times. The chain combines TRBV7-9 with TRBJ1-4; D possibly corresponds to TRBD1 (6 bases). CDR3 length: 15 residues. The V end lost 4 bases, the J end lost 5 bases, and 14 bases lay between the germline ends. In germline, CDR1 is SEHNR, CDR2 FQNEAQ (reference sequence). CDR3 region: CASSSTTGRNEKLFF. DNA for the CDR3: TGTGCCAGCAGCTCTACTACAGGGAGGAATGAAAAACTGTTTTTT. The whole variable domain, remainder taken from reference TRBV7-9 and TRBJ1-4, is DTGVSQNPRHKITKRGQNVTFRCDPISEHNRLYWYRQTLGQGPEFLTYFQNEAQLEKSRLLSDRFSAERPKGSFSTLEIQRTEQGDSAMYLCASSSTTGRNEKLFFGSGTQLSVL.

This clone has a handful of counts. The V call is TRBV6-5, the J call TRBJ1-1; D not certain. Germline CDR1 and CDR2: MNHEY and SVGAGI. The CDR3 extends over 13 amino acids. V lost 5 bases and J lost 3, with 10 bases in between. CDR3 in DNA: TGTGCCAGCAGTCGAACGGTGGACACTGAAGCTTTCTTT. This encodes CASSRTVDTEAFF.

This chain links TRBV5-4 with TRBJ2-5; D is perhaps TRBD1 or TRBD2 (6 bases each). Trimming took 4 bases from V and 3 from J, leaving 19 bases between them. CDR1 and CDR2 (germline): SGHNT, YYREEE (reference sequence). The CDR3 covers 16 residues. CDR3 residues: CASSPRVWGAKETQYF. The CDR3 coding sequence is TGTGCCAGCAGCCCACGGGTGTGGGGGGCGAAAGAGACCCAGTACTTC.

The gene calls are TRBV2 and TRBJ1-2; TRBD1 might be the D (6 bases). CDR3 length equals 16 residues. Trimming pared 6 bases from V and 7 bases from J, leaving 24 bases between. Germline loops: CDR1 SNHLY, CDR2 FYNNEI. CDR3 sequence reads: CASRESIWGRAVGYTF. The DNA of the CDR3 is TGTGCCAGCAGGGAAAGTATCTGGGGGCGCGCGGTTGGCTACACCTTC.